Only one count was recorded for the clone carrying this T cell receptor (beta chain). Its antigen is currently unknown. In TCRdb, the RT-PCR reads were re-called with MiXCR into one record per CDR3 protein. The sample has 290,000 or so distinct CDR3 sequences, approximately 23% seen once. The data are from a study of response to subunit inactivated influenza vaccine. The study's findings and limits: It was the authors' suggestion that each seasonal influenza vaccination recruits few new T cells.

The V end was cut by 6 bases, the J end by 0 bases, with 12 bases between. This CDR3 spans 15 amino acids. The germline V gene encodes CDR1 MNHNS and CDR2 SASEGT. This receptor was obtained from a man aged 50 to 69 who received an inactivated influenza vaccine. The chain has TRBV6-1 and TRBJ2-4; the D gene is possibly TRBD2 (5 bases). This specimen was PBMCs from blood, taken approximately 20 months after vaccination. The CDR3 spells CASSGELGAKNIQYF. CDR3 nucleotides: TGTGCCAGCAGCGGGGAGCTGGGAGCCAAAAACATTCAGTACTTC.